The sequence of this TCR beta chain was determined in a study of shared clonotypes between healthy human individuals (dated by TCRdb to about 2020). Concerning the study at large: The cohort included three men and a couple of women between 18 and 49 years of age. For each donor, CD4 naive and CD4 memory were each run on three plates, CD8 naive on two plates, and CD8 memory on one plate. The study deeply sequenced blood TCR repertoires of about 5 healthy adults to estimate repertoire size and the extent of clonotype sharing between individuals. Libraries were prepared and TCR repertoires were sequenced by different laboratories using diverse techniques, in order to increase sequencing depth and limit assay-specific biases. Per donor, leukapheresis produced somewhere between about 0.9 and 9 billion PBMCs. Here is what the overall study found, with its caveats: Sampling was restricted to blood, and TCR repertoires in tissue are likely to differ from TCR repertoires in blood. Naive subsets generally had larger estimated clonotype richness than memory subsets. About 5% of naive CD4, approximately 3.7% of naive CD8, 2.3% of memory CD4, and approximately 0.39% of memory CD8 clonotypes were shared across several donors. Incomplete sequencing was indicated by rarefaction of sorted-subset datasets, despite the large sequencing depth. Pairwise subsampling led to the expectation that sequencing depth would affect the degree of clonotype sharing among donors. Because the study included only a small number of donors, the genetic and exposure-history diversity represented was limited. Compared with non-shared clonotypes, clonotypes shared by all four sorted-subset donors had higher generation probabilities.

Using the deep immunoSEQ assay, TCR CDR3 regions were amplified from genomic DNA by multiplex PCR. Extracted genomic DNA from each cell subset was distributed evenly across all wells of several immunoSEQ 96-well plates, and each plate was treated as a replicate. For sorted subsets, around 0.2 ug genomic DNA, equal to some 28,000 T cell genomes, was loaded into each replicate PCR. The purified libraries were quantified using a Qubit 3.0 fluorometer, sized with a Bioanalyzer 2100, and then quantified again using the KAPA Library Quantification kit. A separate single-read 150-cycle Illumina NextSeq 550 flow cell was used to sequence each immunoSEQ 96-well plate. For the original study's pipeline: Because the immunoSEQ output included only junctional sequences and no quality scores, the filtering could not be the same as the filtering used for full-length reads. Sequences were annotated with PyIR, a Python wrapper for IgBLAST v1.9, using IMGT germline references to assign V/J genes and CDR3. Reads were filtered out if the reads had weak V/J assignments (E-value above 1e-6), no CDR3, stop codons, out-of-frame junctions, or ambiguous translated residues. V3J clonotypes were defined by identical inferred V gene, J gene, and CDR3 amino acid sequence. The percentage overlap between two repertoires was calculated by dividing the number of shared unique clonotypes by the size of the smaller repertoire. Richness of each repertoire was evaluated using RTK rarefaction, the Chao1 estimator, and Recon v2.1 estimates of unobserved clonotypes. For all TCRbeta clonotypes obtained by the gDNA method from a few donors, generation probabilities were computed with OLGA. The table comes from immuneACCESS by way of TCRdb, which keeps in-frame sequences with V and J called. Part of the clones is missing from these tables; in studies checked, under half for an unresolved V gene and the rest for unknown reasons. Clonal size and the V and J genes are those of that table, whereas D and trimming came from the DNA. The sample table shows around 700,000 clones, and around 72% are seen once. The leading ten clones occupy 1.8% of the sample.

According to the germline V gene, CDR1 reads LGHNA and CDR2 reads YNFKEQ. Germline trimming: 6 bases from V, 5 bases from J; junction bases outside gene matches: 11. Reading from cysteine to phenylalanine, the CDR3 counts 15 amino acids. The kept DNA is CDR3 alone, 45 bases in frame from the first base. The donors were healthy, HIV-negative adults who had no recently reported acute infections or vaccinations. All donors were Caucasian adults living in Nashville, Tennessee, USA. Magnetic negative selection was used to enrich CD4+ T cells, after which naive cells were positively selected on CD45RA and the negative fraction became the memory subset. Blood was obtained by leukapheresis, after which PBMCs were separated by Ficoll-Histopaque density gradient centrifugation and cryopreserved in liquid nitrogen vapor phase. Analytical flow cytometry was used to check the purity and quantity of every magnetically sorted T cell population. Genomic DNA was isolated from each sorted fraction and quantified by UV absorbance on a Nanodrop 2000c.

This clone came up once. The target of this receptor is not known. Within one base of it there is no much larger clone, and no base qualities were kept. The clonotype originates from a woman aged 25 to 39 in good health. Recombination connected TRBV4-2 to TRBJ2-7, and 9 junctional nucleotides match TRBD1. Sequences were obtained from memory CD4+ T cells sorted from blood. The cell subset or site label corresponds to: CD45RA-negative fraction. The CDR3 corresponds to CASSLTGTGMDEQYF. Here is the DNA: TGTGCCAGCAGTCTCACCGGGACAGGGATGGACGAGCAGTACTTC.